The entry below describes one T cell receptor (beta chain). No antigen is known for it. No quality values exist for individual bases; no much larger clone is one base distant. These data belong to a study of OX40 agonist ivuxolimab in advanced cancers. Regarding the research as a whole: Ivuxolimab was a fully human IgG2 agonistic monoclonal antibody targeting the costimulatory receptor OX40 (CD134). Intravenous ivuxolimab was administered to patients every 2 weeks at six dose levels: 0.01, 0.1, 0.3, 1.5, 3 and 10 mg/kg. Of the approximately 50 dose-escalation patients, hepatocellular carcinoma was present in some 19, melanoma in roughly 15, renal cell carcinoma in 9 and head and neck cancer in 9. A male proportion of roughly 80% and a mean age of approximately 62 years, ranging from roughly 23 to 90, were recorded for the dose-escalation cohort. Prior anti-PD-1, anti-PD-L1 or anti-CTLA-4 therapy was permitted, and checkpoint inhibitors had been received by roughly 42% of dose-escalation patients. Partial responses occurred in three dose-escalation patients: two with cutaneous melanoma and one with hepatocellular carcinoma. The purpose of peripheral TCRbeta sequencing was to test whether ivuxolimab changed TCR sequence diversity and led to clonal T-cell expansion. The paper reports the monotherapy dose-escalation portion (N ≈ 52 patients) of the phase I ivuxolimab trial. Results the study describes overall, beyond this receptor: Antigen specificity was not determined for the clonally expanded peripheral T cells. At doses of 0.1 to 3.0 mg/kg, clonal expansion of both CD4+ and CD8+ blood T cells was observed from baseline to week 6. Low levels of normalized T-cell clonal expansion were also seen in some patients who did not respond. In partial responders in the 0.1-3.0 mg/kg groups, normalized peripheral clonal expansion was found to be among the lowest, especially among CD8+ T cells. On average, CD8+ T cells showed more expanded clones than CD4+ T cells after ivuxolimab.

Patients with autoimmune disease history or receiving systemic immunosuppression were excluded from the trial. Peripheral blood for TCR sequencing was collected from all dose cohorts at baseline, on cycle 4 day 1, and on cycle 7 day 1. The samples were drawn from a first-in-human, open-label, multicenter phase I dose-escalation trial of ivuxolimab. The trial enrolled adults with locally advanced or metastatic head and neck squamous cell, hepatocellular, melanoma or renal cell carcinoma. Before TCR sequencing, CD4+ and CD8+ T cells were separately sorted from peripheral blood. To sequence the TCRbeta CDR3 region, genomic DNA was isolated from the sorted cells. TCRbeta CDR3 regions were sequenced using the immunoSEQ Assay. The source is immuneACCESS, and TCRdb retained only in-frame sequences with V and J called. Part of the clones is not carried over; for the studies checked, unresolved V genes explain less than half of this, and the remainder is unexplained. In all, the sample holds 35,000 to 45,000 clones, and 75% to 90% of those were seen once. Jointly, the top ten make up roughly 4.5% of the sample.

Source: CD4+ or CD8+ T cells sorted from blood, taken in a trial of the OX40 agonist ivuxolimab. This sequence originates from an adult with an advanced solid tumor such as melanoma, head and neck, liver or kidney cancer.

The DNA is as follows: TGCAGCGTTCCTGGGACAGGGGGTGCTGGGGCCAACGTCCTGACTTTC. Its product reads: CSVPGTGGAGANVLTF. In this chain, TRBV29-1 is recombined with TRBJ2-6; 11 bases in between match TRBD1. The germline V gene encodes CDR1 SQVTM and CDR2 ANQGSEA. Taken from cysteine to phenylalanine, the CDR3 has 16 residues. The CDR3 DNA has 48 bases and is translated from base 1. After removal of 5 bases from V and 2 bases from J, the junction retains 5 bases not matched to a gene.